One TCR beta chain is described in this entry. Its antigen is still unknown. V lost 7 bases and J lost 6, with 18 bases in between. Germline CDR1 and CDR2: SQVTM and ANQGSEA. The CDR3 contains 13 residues. The data were taken from a study of cytomegalovirus exposure and HLA in healthy donors. Points from the study as a whole: In a later analysis, CMV-associated beta chains were mostly HLA-associated, it appeared. Presence/absence analyses took donor sequencing depth as roughly uniform. Association of a missense DCLRE1C variant with TCR beta V- and J-gene trimming was reported in a later analysis.

The PCR made use of 60 Vbeta and 13 Jbeta primers. Per the original methods: Around 80 million unique TCR beta chains, roughly 11 million of them shared, were counted by a later analysis. Here immunoSEQ multiplex PCR was the method, and the copy in TCRdb shows in-frame clones only, minus some. V and J calls and clone size come straight from that table; D and trimming were deduced from the DNA. There are 50,000 to 70,000 clones in the sample, with about 4% held by the top ten. Source material: PBMCs. V gene TRBV29-1 combines with J gene TRBJ2-5; maybe TRBD1 (6 bases). The sequence derives from a woman between 18 and 30 years old in good health and CMV-seronegative. The CDR3: CSATPGAGKTQYF. The CDR3, as DNA: TGCAGCGCGACCCCAGGGGCGGGCAAGACCCAGTACTTC.